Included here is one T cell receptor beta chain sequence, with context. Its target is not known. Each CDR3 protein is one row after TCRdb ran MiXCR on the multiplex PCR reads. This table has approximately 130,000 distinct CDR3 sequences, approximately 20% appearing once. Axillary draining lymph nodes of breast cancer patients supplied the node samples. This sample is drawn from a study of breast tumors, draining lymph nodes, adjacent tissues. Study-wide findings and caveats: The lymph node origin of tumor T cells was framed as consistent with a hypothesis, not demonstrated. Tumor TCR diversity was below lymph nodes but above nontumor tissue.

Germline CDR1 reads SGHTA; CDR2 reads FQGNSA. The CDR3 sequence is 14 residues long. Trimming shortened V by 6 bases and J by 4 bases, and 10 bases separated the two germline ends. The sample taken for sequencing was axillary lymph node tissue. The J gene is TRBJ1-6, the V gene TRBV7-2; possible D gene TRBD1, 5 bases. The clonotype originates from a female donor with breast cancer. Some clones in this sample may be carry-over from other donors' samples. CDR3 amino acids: CASSDSSYNSPLHF. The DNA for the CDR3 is TGTGCCAGCAGTGACAGCTCATATAATTCACCCCTCCACTTT. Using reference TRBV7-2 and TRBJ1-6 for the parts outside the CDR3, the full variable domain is GAGVSQSPSNKVTEKGKDVELRCDPISGHTALYWYRQSLGQGLEFLIYFQGNSAPDKSGLPSDRFSAERTGGSVSTLTIQRTQQEDSAVYLCASSDSSYNSPLHFGNGTRLTVT.